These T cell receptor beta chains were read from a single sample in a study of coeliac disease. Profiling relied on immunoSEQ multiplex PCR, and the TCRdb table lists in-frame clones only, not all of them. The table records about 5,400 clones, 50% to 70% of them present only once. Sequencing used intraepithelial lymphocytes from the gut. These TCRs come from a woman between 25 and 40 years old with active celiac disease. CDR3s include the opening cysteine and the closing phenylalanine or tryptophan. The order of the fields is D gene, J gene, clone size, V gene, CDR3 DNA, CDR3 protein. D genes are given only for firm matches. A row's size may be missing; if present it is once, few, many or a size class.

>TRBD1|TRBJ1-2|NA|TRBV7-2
TGTGCCAGCACATGGGACAGGGGGCTTGGCTACACCTTC
CASTWDRGLGYTF
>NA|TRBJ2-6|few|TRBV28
TGTGCCAGCAGGACCACCAGGGGGGATGGGGCCAACGTCCTGACTTTC
CASRTTRGDGANVLTF
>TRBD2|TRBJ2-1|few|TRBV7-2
TGTGCCAGCAGCTTATCTCCTTTGACTAGCGGGGTCTACAATGAGCAGTTCTTC
CASSLSPLTSGVYNEQFF
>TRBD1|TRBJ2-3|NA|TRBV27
TGTGCCAGCAGTCTCAGGGGGCGGGTCACAGATACGCAGTATTTT
CASSLRGRVTDTQYF
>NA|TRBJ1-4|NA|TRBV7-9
TGTGCCAGCAGCTTAGGACAGGCGGCAACTAATGAAAAACTGTTTTTT
CASSLGQAATNEKLFF
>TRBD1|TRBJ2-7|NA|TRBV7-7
TGTGCTAGCAGCTCCGGACAGGGGGAGCAGTACTTC
CASSSGQGEQYF
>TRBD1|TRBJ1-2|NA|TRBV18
TGTGCCAGCTCGGACGTAGGGGGGACAGTGGGACAACCTTATGGCTACACCTTC
CASSDVGGTVGQPYGYTF
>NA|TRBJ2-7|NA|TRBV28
TGTGCCAGCTGCCGAGCGGCGGCCTACGAGCAGTACTTC
CASCRAAAYEQYF
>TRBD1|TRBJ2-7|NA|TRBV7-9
TGTGCCAGCAGCTTTCCCAGACAGGGCCCCCACGAGCAGTACTTC
CASSFPRQGPHEQYF
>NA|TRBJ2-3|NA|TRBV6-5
TGTGCCAGCAGTCTCGCGGGTGGCACAGATACGCAGTATTTT
CASSLAGGTDTQYF
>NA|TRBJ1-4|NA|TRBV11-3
TGTGCCAGCAGCGTAATCGCAGGGTTGGAAAAACTGTTTTTT
CASSVIAGLEKLFF
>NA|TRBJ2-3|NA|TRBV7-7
TGTGCTAGCAGCTTCGGGACAAGTAGCACAGATACGCAGTATTTT
CASSFGTSSTDTQYF
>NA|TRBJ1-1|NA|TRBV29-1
TGCAGCGTTGAAGAGGGCACGAACACTGAAGCTTTCTTT
CSVEEGTNTEAFF
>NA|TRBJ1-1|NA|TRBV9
TGTGCCAGCAGCGGAGGTGGCCTTGAAGCTTTCTTT
CASSGGGLEAFF
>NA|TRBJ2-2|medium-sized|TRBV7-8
TGTGCCAGCAGCTTAGCTAGCGGGAACACCGGGGAGCTGTTTTTT
CASSLASGNTGELFF
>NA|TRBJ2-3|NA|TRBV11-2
TGTGCCAGCAGCTATTCCAGCCCACTAGTTTCCCAGCCAGATACGCAGTATTTT
CASSYSSPLVSQPDTQYF
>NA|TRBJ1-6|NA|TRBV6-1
TGTGCCAGCAGTCCGGGACAAGCTAATTCACCCCTCCACTTT
CASSPGQANSPLHF
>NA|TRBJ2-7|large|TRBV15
TGTGCCACCAGCTCTCAGTGGCATCTCGAGCAGTACTTC
CATSSQWHLEQYF
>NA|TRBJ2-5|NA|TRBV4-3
TGCGCCAGCAGCGCGGGACAGTTGGATGGGACCCAGTACTTC
CASSAGQLDGTQYF
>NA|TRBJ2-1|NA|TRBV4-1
TGCGCCAGCAGCCAAGATCCAAGACAGGACTACAATGAGCAGTTCTTC
CASSQDPRQDYNEQFF
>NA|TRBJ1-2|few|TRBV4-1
TGCGCCAGCAGCCAAGAGGCCTATGGCTACACCTTC
CASSQEAYGYTF
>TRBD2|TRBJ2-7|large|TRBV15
TGTGCCACCAGCAGACTAACGGGGGGAATCTACGAGCAGTACTTC
CATSRLTGGIYEQYF
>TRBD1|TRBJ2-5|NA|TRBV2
TGTGCCAGCAGTCCAGGGACAGGGGTTGAGACCCAGTACTTC
CASSPGTGVETQYF
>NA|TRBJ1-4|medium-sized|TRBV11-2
TGTGCCAGCAGCGTAATCGCAGGGTTGGAAAAACTGTTTTTT
CASSVIAGLEKLFF
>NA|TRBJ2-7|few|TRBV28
TGTGCCACCAAAGGAGAGAACTCCTACGAGCAGTACTTC
CATKGENSYEQYF
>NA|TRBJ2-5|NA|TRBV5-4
TGTGCCAGCAGCCGGGACTGGCAAGAGACCCAGTACTTC
CASSRDWQETQYF
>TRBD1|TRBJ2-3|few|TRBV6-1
TGTGCCAGCGGCGGGACAGGGTCAGATACGCAGTATTTT
CASGGTGSDTQYF
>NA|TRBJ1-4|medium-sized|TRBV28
TGTGCCAGCAGTTACGGCAGACAATCCTATGAAAAACTGTTTTTT
CASSYGRQSYEKLFF
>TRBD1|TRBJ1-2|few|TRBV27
TGTGCCAGCAGTCCCGGGACAGGTTACGATGGCTACACCTTC
CASSPGTGYDGYTF
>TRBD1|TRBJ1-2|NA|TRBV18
TGTGCCAGCTCACCAGGACAGGGTAGTACCTATGGCTACACCTTC
CASSPGQGSTYGYTF
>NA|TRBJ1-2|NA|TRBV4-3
TGCGCCAGCAGCCAAGAGGCCTATGGCTACACCTTC
CASSQEAYGYTF
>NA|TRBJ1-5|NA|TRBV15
TGTGCCACCAGCTTCACGGGAATACAGCCCCAGCATTTT
CATSFTGIQPQHF
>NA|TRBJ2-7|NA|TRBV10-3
TGTGCCATCAGTGATTACTACGAGCAGTACTTC
CAISDYYEQYF